The subject of this entry is one T cell receptor beta chain. CDR1 is MRHNA, CDR2 SNTAGT, per germline. V was cut by 3 bases and J by 5 bases, with 16 bases left in between. The CDR3 loop spans 16 amino acids. The sample originates from a study of radiation and T cells in renal cell carcinoma. The time point denotes: blood 4 weeks post-SBRT, at nephrectomy. Treatment given: 15 Gy SBRT to primary tumor, nephrectomy 4 weeks later. Nephrectomy followed 15 Gy stereotactic body radiation by 4 weeks. Measured with immunoSEQ multiplex PCR; TCRdb has only the in-frame clones, and not every one. The sample lists roughly 86,000 clones, around 85% occurring once.

The rearrangement links TRBV6-4 to TRBJ1-4; D unclear. The source of this sequence is a man aged 45 to 65 with renal cell carcinoma. This specimen was blood, taken from a patient whose treatment included radiotherapy and nephrectomy. The CDR3 loop reads CASSEEPLKRNEKLFF. The CDR3 DNA is TGTGCCAGCAGTGAAGAGCCGCTAAAAAGGAATGAAAAACTGTTTTTT.